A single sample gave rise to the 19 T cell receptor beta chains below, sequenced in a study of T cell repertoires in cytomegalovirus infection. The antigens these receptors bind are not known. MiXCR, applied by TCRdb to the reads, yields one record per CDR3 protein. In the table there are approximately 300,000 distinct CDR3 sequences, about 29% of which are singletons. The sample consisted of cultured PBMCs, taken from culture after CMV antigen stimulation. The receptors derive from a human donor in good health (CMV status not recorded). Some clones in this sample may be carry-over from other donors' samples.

The CDR3: CSASPPDRDNSPLHF. The CDR3 nucleotides are TGCAGTGCTAGCCCTCCTGACAGGGATAATTCACCCCTCCACTTT. The J gene is TRBJ1-6, the V gene TRBV20-1; 7 bases line up with TRBD1. The V and J ends lost 3 bases and 5 bases, in that order; junction bases with no gene match: 7. This CDR3 comprises 15 residues. Germline V gene lookup returns CDR1 DFQATT and CDR2 SNEGSKA (reference sequence).

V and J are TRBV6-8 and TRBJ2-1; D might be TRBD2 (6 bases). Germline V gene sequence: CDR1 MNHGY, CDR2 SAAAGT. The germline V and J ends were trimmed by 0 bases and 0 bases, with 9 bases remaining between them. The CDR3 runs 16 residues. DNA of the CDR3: TGTGCCAGCAGTTACTCGACCGGGGGCTCCTACAATGAGCAGTTCTTC. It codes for CASSYSTGGSYNEQFF.

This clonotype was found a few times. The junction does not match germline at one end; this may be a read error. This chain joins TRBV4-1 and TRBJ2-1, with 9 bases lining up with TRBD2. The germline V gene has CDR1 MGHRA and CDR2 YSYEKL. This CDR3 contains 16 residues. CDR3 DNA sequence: TGTGCCAGCAGCCAAGAACGTGCGGGGGGGAGGGATGAGCAGTTCTTC. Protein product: CASSQERAGGRDEQFF.

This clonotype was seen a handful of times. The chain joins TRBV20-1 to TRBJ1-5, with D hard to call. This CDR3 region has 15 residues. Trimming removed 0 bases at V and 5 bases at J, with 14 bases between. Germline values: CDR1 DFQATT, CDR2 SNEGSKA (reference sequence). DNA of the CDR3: TGCAGTGCTAGAGATCCTCCAGTGGGAGATCAGCCCCAGCATTTT. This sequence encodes CSARDPPVGDQPQHF.

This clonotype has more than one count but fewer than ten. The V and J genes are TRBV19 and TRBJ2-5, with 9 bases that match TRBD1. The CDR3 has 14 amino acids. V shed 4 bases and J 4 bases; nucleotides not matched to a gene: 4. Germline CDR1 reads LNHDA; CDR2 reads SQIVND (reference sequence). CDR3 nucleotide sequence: TGTGCCAGTAGTACAACAGGGGGCCTAGAGACCCAGTACTTC. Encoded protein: CASSTTGGLETQYF.

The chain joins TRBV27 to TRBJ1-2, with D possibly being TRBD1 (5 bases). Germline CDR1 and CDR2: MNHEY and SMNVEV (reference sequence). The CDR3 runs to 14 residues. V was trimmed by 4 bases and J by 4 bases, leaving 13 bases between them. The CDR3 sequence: CASSSLRGGYGYTF. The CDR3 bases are TGTGCCAGCAGTTCCCTAAGGGGAGGCTATGGCTACACCTTC.

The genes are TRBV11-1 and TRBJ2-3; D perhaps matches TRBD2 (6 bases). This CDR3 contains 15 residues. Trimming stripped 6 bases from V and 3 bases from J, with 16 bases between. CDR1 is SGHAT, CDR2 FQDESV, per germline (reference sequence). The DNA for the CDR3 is TGTGCCAGCAGTCTCGGCGGGATGAGGACAGATACGCAGTATTTT. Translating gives CASSLGGMRTDTQYF. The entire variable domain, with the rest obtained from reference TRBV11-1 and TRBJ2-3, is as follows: EAEVAQSPRYKITEKSQAVAFWCDPISGHATLYWYRQILGQGPELLVQFQDESVVDDSQLPKDRFSAERLKGVDSTLKIQPAELGDSAMYLCASSLGGMRTDTQYFGPGTRLTVL.

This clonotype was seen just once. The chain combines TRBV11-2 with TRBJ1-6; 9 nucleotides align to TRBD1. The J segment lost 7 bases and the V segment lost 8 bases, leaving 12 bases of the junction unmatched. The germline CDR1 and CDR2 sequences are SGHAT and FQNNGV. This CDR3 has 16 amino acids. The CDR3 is CASGSGTGPSNSPLHF. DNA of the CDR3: TGTGCCAGCGGCTCCGGGACAGGGCCATCAAATTCACCCCTCCACTTT.

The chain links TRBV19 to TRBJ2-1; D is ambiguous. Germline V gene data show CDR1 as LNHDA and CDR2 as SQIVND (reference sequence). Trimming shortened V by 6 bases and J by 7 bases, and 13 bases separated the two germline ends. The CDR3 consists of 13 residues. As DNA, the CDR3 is TGTGCCAGTAGCTTTGTTTTTACGAATGAGCAGTTCTTC. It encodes CASSFVFTNEQFF.

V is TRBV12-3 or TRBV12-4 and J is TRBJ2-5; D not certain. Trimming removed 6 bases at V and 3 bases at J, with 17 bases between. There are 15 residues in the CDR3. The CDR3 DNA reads TGTGCCAGCAGGGGGATGAAACGTAGAGAAGAGACCCAGTACTTC. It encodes CASRGMKRREETQYF.

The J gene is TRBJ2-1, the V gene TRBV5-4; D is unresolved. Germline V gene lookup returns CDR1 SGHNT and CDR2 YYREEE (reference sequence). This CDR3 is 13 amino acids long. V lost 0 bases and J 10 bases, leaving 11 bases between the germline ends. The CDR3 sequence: CASSLEISLEQFF. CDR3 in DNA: TGTGCCAGCAGCTTGGAAATCTCCCTCGAGCAGTTCTTC.

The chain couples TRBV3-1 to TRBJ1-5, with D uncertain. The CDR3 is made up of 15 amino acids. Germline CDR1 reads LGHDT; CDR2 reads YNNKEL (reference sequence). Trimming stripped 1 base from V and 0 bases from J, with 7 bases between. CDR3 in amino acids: CASSQGGNSNQPQHF. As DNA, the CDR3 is TGTGCCAGCAGCCAAGGCGGGAATAGCAATCAGCCCCAGCATTTT.

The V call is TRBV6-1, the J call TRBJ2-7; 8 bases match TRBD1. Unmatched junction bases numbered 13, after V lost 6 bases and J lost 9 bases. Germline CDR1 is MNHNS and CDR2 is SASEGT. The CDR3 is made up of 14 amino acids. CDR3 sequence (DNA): TGTGCCAGCAGCGAACTTGACAGGGGAAGTGCGCAGTACTTC. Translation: CASSELDRGSAQYF.

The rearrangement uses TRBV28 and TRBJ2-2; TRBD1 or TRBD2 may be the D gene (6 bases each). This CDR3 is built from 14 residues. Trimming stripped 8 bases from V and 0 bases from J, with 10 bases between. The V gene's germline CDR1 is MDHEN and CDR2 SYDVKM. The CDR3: CASGGDTNTGELFF. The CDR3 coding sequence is TGTGCCAGCGGCGGGGACACGAACACCGGGGAGCTGTTTTTT.

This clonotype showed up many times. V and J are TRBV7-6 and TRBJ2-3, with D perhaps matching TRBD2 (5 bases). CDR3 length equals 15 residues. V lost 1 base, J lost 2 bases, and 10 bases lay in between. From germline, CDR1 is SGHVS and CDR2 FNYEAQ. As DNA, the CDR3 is TGTGCCAGCAGCTTAGGTACGGGGAACACAGATACGCAGTATTTT. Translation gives CASSLGTGNTDTQYF. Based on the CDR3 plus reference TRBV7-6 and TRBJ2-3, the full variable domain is GAGVSQSPRYKVTKRGQDVALRCDPISGHVSLYWYRQALGQGPEFLTYFNYEAQQDKSGLPNDRFSAERPEGSISTLTIQRTEQRDSAMYRCASSLGTGNTDTQYFGPGTRLTVL.

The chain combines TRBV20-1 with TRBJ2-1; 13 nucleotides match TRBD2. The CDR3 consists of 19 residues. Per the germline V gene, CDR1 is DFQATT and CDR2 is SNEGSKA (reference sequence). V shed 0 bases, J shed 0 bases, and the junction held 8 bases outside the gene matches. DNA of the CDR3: TGCAGTGCTAGAGATAGGACTAGCGGGGGCGAAACCTCCTACAATGAGCAGTTCTTC. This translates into CSARDRTSGGETSYNEQFF.

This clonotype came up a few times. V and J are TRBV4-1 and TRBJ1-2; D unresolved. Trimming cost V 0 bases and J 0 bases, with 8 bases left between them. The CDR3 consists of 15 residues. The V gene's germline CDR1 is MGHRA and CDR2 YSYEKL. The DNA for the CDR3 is TGCGCCAGCAGCCAAGATGGGATTCCTAACTATGGCTACACCTTC. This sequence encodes CASSQDGIPNYGYTF.

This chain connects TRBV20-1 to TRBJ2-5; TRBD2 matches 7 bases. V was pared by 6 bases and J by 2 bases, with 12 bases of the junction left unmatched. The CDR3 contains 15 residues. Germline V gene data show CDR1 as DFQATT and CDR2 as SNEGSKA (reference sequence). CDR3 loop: CSATLGLGLQETQYF. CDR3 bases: TGCAGTGCCACTTTAGGACTAGGGCTACAAGAGACCCAGTACTTC.

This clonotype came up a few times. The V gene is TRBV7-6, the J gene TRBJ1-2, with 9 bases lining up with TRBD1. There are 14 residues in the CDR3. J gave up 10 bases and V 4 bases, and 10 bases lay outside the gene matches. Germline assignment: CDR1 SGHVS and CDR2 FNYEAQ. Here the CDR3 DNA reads TGTGCCAGCAGCTATCCAGGGGACAGGGAGTACTACACCTTC. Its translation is CASSYPGDREYYTF.